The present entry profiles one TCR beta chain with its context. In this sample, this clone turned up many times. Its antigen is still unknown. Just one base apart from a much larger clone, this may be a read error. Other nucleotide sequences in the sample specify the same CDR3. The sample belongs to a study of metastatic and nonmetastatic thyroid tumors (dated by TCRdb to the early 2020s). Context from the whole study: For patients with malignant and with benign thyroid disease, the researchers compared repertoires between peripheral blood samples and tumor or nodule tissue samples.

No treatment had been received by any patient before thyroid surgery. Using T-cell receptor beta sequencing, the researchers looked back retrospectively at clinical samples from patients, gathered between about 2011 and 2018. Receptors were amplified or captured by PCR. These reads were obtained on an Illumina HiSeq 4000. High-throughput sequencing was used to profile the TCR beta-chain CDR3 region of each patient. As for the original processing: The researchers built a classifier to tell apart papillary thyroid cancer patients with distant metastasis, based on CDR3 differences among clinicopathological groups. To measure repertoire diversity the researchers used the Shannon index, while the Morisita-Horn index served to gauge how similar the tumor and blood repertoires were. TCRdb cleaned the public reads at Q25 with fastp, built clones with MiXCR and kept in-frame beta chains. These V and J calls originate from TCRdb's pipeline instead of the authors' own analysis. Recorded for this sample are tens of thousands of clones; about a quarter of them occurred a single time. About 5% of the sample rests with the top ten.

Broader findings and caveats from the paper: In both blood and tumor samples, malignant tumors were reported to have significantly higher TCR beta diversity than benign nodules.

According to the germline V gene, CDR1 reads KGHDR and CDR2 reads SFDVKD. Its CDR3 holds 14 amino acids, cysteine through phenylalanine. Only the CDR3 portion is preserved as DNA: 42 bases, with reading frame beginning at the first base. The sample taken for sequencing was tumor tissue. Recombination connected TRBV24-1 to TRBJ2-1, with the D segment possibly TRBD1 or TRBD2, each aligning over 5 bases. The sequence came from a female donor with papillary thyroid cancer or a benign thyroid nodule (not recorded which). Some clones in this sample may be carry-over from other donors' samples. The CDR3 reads CATSAGAGNWEQFF. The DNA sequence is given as TGTGCCACTAGTGCCGGGGCAGGGAACTGGGAGCAGTTCTTC.